The next 27 T cell receptor beta chains were all read from a single sample in a study of cytomegalovirus exposure and HLA in healthy donors. The PCR made use of 60 Vbeta and 13 Jbeta primers. Generated by immunoSEQ multiplex PCR, the TCRdb table keeps only in-frame clones and is missing some. The data show under 130,000 clones, about three quarters seen once. Sequencing input: PBMCs. The receptor set was obtained from a female donor in good health and CMV-seropositive.

This clone has more than one count but fewer than ten. This sequence joins TRBV6-1 and TRBJ2-3, with D hard to call. Germline CDR1 reads MNHNS; CDR2 reads SASEGT. This CDR3 has 13 amino acids. The V and J ends lost 7 bases and 2 bases respectively, with 10 bases between them. The CDR3 is CASIQFLTDTQYF. For the CDR3, the DNA is TGTGCCAGCATACAGTTCCTCACAGATACGCAGTATTTT.

The chain combines TRBV27 with TRBJ2-2, with 11 bases aligning to TRBD2. Germline assignment: CDR1 MNHEY and CDR2 SMNVEV (reference sequence). The CDR3 covers 16 residues. Trimming removed 5 bases from V and 5 bases from J; junction bases left unmatched: 7. CDR3 region: CASSPLAGGETGELFF. CDR3 DNA: TGTGCCAGCAGTCCCTTAGCGGGAGGGGAGACCGGGGAGCTGTTTTTT.

V and J are TRBV11-2 and TRBJ1-1, with 9 bases aligning to TRBD1. Per the germline V gene, CDR1 is SGHAT and CDR2 is FQNNGV. J lost 5 bases, V lost 5 bases, and 6 bases had no gene match. There are 14 residues in the CDR3. CDR3 DNA: TGTGCCAGCAGCCGGGGACAGGGAGGGACTGAAGCTTTCTTT. It codes for CASSRGQGGTEAFF. The full variable domain, with the rest looked up from reference TRBV11-2 and TRBJ1-1, is EAGVAQSPRYKIIEKRQSVAFWCNPISGHATLYWYQQILGQGPKLLIQFQNNGVVDDSQLPKDRFSAERLKGVDSTLKIQPAKLEDSAVYLCASSRGQGGTEAFFGQGTRLTVV.

CDR3 DNA: TGCGCCAGCAGCTTGGCCTTAGACAGGGGGACTTCACCCCTCCACTTT. It is translated as CASSLALDRGTSPLHF. The chain recombines TRBV5-1 with TRBJ1-6, with TRBD1 matching 9 bases. Germline lookup yields CDR1 SGHRS and CDR2 YFSETQ. Unmatched junction bases numbered 7, after V lost 0 bases and J lost 9 bases. CDR3 length: 16 residues.

The chain joins TRBV7-2 to TRBJ2-1; maybe TRBD2 (5 bases). The CDR3 length is 11 residues. Germline V lookup: CDR1 SGHTA, CDR2 FQGNSA. Trimming pared 7 bases from V and 10 bases from J, leaving 11 bases between. The CDR3, as DNA: TGTGCCAGCATCCTGGAGGCCGAGCAGTTCTTC. This translates into CASILEAEQFF.

The J gene is TRBJ2-6, the V gene TRBV11-3; TRBD1 matches 10 bases. V was pared by 3 bases and J by 0 bases, with 2 bases of the junction left unmatched. Germline CDR1 reads SGHNT; CDR2 reads YENEEA. The CDR3 contains 17 residues. The DNA for the CDR3 is TGTGCCAGCAGCTTTGGGACAGGGGCCTCTGGGGCCAACGTCCTGACTTTC. Protein sequence: CASSFGTGASGANVLTF.

This clone was found a few times. The V and J genes are TRBV7-2 and TRBJ2-6, with 9 positions matching TRBD2. CDR1 is SGHTA and CDR2 is FQGNSA in the germline V gene. The CDR3 is 17 amino acids. Trimming cost V 1 base and J 4 bases; bases outside gene matches: 5. For the CDR3, the DNA is TGTGCCAGCAGCTTAGGGACGCGGGGGGGAGGGGCCAACGTCCTGACTTTC. Translating it yields CASSLGTRGGGANVLTF. The full variable domain, its missing parts supplied by reference TRBV7-2 and TRBJ2-6, is GAGVSQSPSNKVTEKGKDVELRCDPISGHTALYWYRQSLGQGLEFLIYFQGNSAPDKSGLPSDRFSAERTGGSVSTLTIQRTQQEDSAVYLCASSLGTRGGGANVLTFGAGSRLTVL.

There are a few counts of this clone. V and J are TRBV6-5 and TRBJ2-7; D perhaps matches TRBD1 (5 bases). With 7 bases removed from V and 4 bases from J, the gap between germline ends came to 14 bases. The germline V gene encodes CDR1 MNHEY and CDR2 SVGAGI. This CDR3 is 13 amino acids long. CDR3 coding DNA: TGTGCCAGCAAGGCTGGACACTTATACGAGCAGTACTTC. Its protein is CASKAGHLYEQYF.

The CDR3 nucleotides are TGTGCCTGGATCCCTAGCGGGGCTGATACGCAGTATTTT. This sequence encodes CAWIPSGADTQYF. The V call is TRBV30, the J call TRBJ2-3; TRBD2 matches at 9 bases. The CDR3 loop spans 13 amino acids. Germline trimming cut 4 bases from V and 6 bases from J; bases unmatched to any gene: 5. CDR1 is GTSNPN and CDR2 is SVGIG in the germline V gene (reference sequence).

The chain uses TRBV2 and TRBJ2-7, with 12 bases aligning to TRBD2. The CDR3 loop spans 14 amino acids. Germline V gene lookup returns CDR1 SNHLY and CDR2 FYNNEI. V lost 8 bases to trimming and J lost 3 bases; unmatched junction nucleotides: 5. CDR3 DNA sequence: TGTGCCAGCGTACAGACTAGCGGGGGCTACGAGCAGTACTTC. Protein product: CASVQTSGGYEQYF.

CDR3 in DNA: TGTGCCAGCTCGGGACTAGCGGCTAGCACAGATACGCAGTATTTT. Translating it yields CASSGLAASTDTQYF. This sequence joins TRBV18 and TRBJ2-3, with 11 bases matching TRBD2. CDR1 is KGHSH and CDR2 is LQKENI in the germline V gene. V shed 6 bases and J 0 bases; nucleotides not matched to a gene: 2. The length of the CDR3 is 15 residues.

The chain carries TRBV6-5 and TRBJ1-1, with 8 nucleotides matching TRBD1. CDR3 length equals 15 residues. Trimming at V came to 7 bases and at J to 5 bases, leaving 12 bases not matched to a gene. In germline, CDR1 is MNHEY, CDR2 SVGAGI. In nucleotides, the CDR3 is TGTGCCAGCACGTCCTATCAGGGGGCTTCTACTGAAGCTTTCTTT. It is translated as CASTSYQGASTEAFF.

Comments on this clone: Relative to the germline gene, one junction end is altered; a read error may explain this. The same CDR3 can be traced to other DNA sequences in this sample. This rearrangement joins TRBV7-3 to TRBJ2-2; a possible D gene is TRBD1 (6 bases). This CDR3 has 13 residues. Germline V lookup: CDR1 SGHTA, CDR2 FQGTGA. CDR3 loop: CASSSGVTGELFF. CDR3 nucleotide sequence: TGTGCCAGCAGCTCAGGGGTCACCGGGGAGCTGTTCTTT.

The rearrangement joins TRBV4-1 to TRBJ2-2, with a tentative D call TRBD2 (5 bases). The CDR3 is 14 amino acids. Trimming took off 4 bases at V and 5 bases at J, with 11 bases between the two ends. Germline CDR1 is MGHRA and CDR2 is YSYEKL. CDR3 in DNA: TGCGCCAGCAGCCCGGGAAGATGGACCGGGGAGCTGTTTTTT. Protein: CASSPGRWTGELFF.

This clone was seen a few times. The chain combines TRBV29-1 with TRBJ1-1; 8 positions match TRBD1. The junction had 7 bases not matched to a gene; V was cut back by 7 bases and J by 0 bases. Germline CDR1 SQVTM, CDR2 ANQGSEA. CDR3 length equals 14 residues. Written as DNA, the CDR3 is TGCAGCGCTCGACAGGGGACTATGAACACTGAAGCTTTCTTT. As protein: CSARQGTMNTEAFF.

The genes are TRBV30 and TRBJ1-1; 8 nucleotides agree with TRBD1. Germline V CDR1 and CDR2: GTSNPN, SVGIG (reference sequence). The CDR3 sequence is 15 residues long. V lost 3 bases and J lost 2; bases outside the gene matches: 8. The CDR3 sequence is CAWRRTGNPNTEAFF. CDR3 in DNA: TGTGCCTGGAGACGGACAGGGAACCCTAACACTGAAGCTTTCTTT.

The chain uses TRBV6-1 and TRBJ2-4; possible D gene TRBD2, 6 bases. The CDR3 sequence is 14 residues long. V lost 6 bases and J 1 base, leaving 10 bases between the germline ends. The germline gives CDR1 MNHNS, CDR2 SASEGT. The CDR3 region has the DNA TGTGCCAGCAGGTCTGGAGGGGCCAAAAACATTCAGTACTTC. Translation: CASRSGGAKNIQYF.

CDR3: CASSLKGRETQYF. CDR3 in DNA: TGTGCCAGCAGTTTAAAGGGGCGGGAGACCCAGTACTTC. The chain uses TRBV27 and TRBJ2-5; D possibly corresponds to TRBD1 (5 bases). The CDR3 consists of 13 residues. V lost 2 bases and J lost 5, with 9 bases in between. The germline V gene has CDR1 MNHEY and CDR2 SMNVEV (reference sequence).

This rearrangement joins TRBV27 to TRBJ2-5; 7 positions agree with TRBD1. Per germline, CDR1 MNHEY and CDR2 SMNVEV (reference sequence). The CDR3 runs to 13 residues. V lost 6 bases and J lost 4; bases outside the gene matches: 5. The CDR3 nucleotides read TGTGCCAGCAGCCCGAGGGGGCGAGAGACCCAGTACTTC. Residues: CASSPRGRETQYF.

This chain joins TRBV27 and TRBJ1-4, with a tentative D call TRBD1 (5 bases). CDR1 and CDR2 from the germline V gene are MNHEY and SMNVEV (reference sequence). The CDR3 length is 14 residues. V lost 2 bases to trimming and J lost 8 bases, with 12 bases between them. CDR3 in DNA: TGTGCCAGCAGTTTAACAGGATCTGGGGAAAAACTGTTTTTT. This translates into CASSLTGSGEKLFF.

This chain uses TRBV5-5 with TRBJ2-3; 9 bases are shared with TRBD1. CDR1 and CDR2 (germline): SGHKS, YYEKEE (reference sequence). V trimming: 1 base; J trimming: 3 bases; junction bases outside the gene matches: 6. The CDR3 length is 16 residues. The DNA for the CDR3 is TGTGCCAGCAGCTTGTACGGGACAGGGACAACAGATACGCAGTATTTT. Protein sequence: CASSLYGTGTTDTQYF.

The genes are TRBV15 and TRBJ2-7; unclear D gene. CDR3 length: 13 residues. The V gene lost 0 bases and the J gene lost 2 bases, with 5 bases spanning the gap. Germline lookup yields CDR1 LNHNV and CDR2 YYDKDF (reference sequence). The CDR3 loop reads CATSRDLAYEQYF. The DNA of the CDR3 is TGTGCCACCAGCAGAGATCTCGCCTACGAGCAGTACTTC. The full variable domain, rest sourced from reference TRBV15 and TRBJ2-7, is DAMVIQNPRYQVTQFGKPVTLSCSQTLNHNVMYWYQQKSSQAPKLLFHYYDKDFNNEADTPDNFQSRRPNTSFCFLDIRSPGLGDTAMYLCATSRDLAYEQYFGPGTRLTVT.

The genes are TRBV27 and TRBJ1-5; D gene uncertain. V shed 3 bases and J shed 5 bases, with 8 bases lying between them. In germline, CDR1 is MNHEY, CDR2 SMNVEV (reference sequence). The CDR3 runs 13 residues. In nucleotides, the CDR3 is TGTGCCAGCAGTTTCGTTCCGGATCAGCCCCAGCATTTT. This gives the protein CASSFVPDQPQHF.

The gene calls are TRBV18 and TRBJ1-6; possible D gene TRBD1, 5 bases. The germline V gene has CDR1 KGHSH and CDR2 LQKENI. Deletions cut 0 bases from V and 8 bases from J, with 17 bases between. The CDR3 runs 17 residues. The CDR3 loop reads CASSPPSPGPPYSPLHF. CDR3 coding DNA: TGTGCCAGCTCACCACCGAGTCCAGGGCCGCCGTATTCACCCCTCCACTTT.

The chain couples TRBV6-5 to TRBJ2-7; D may be TRBD1 (6 bases). V was cut by 1 base and J by 2 bases, with 12 bases left in between. CDR3 length: 15 residues. Germline V gives CDR1 MNHEY, CDR2 SVGAGI. The chain's CDR3 is CASSYLTGNAYEQYF. The CDR3, as DNA: TGTGCCAGCAGTTACTTGACAGGTAACGCCTACGAGCAGTACTTC.

The J gene is TRBJ2-5, the V gene TRBV4-2; tentatively, D is TRBD2 (6 bases). Germline CDR1 is LGHNA and CDR2 is YNFKEQ. The CDR3 consists of 15 residues. Trimming shortened V by 0 bases and J by 7 bases, and 15 bases separated the two germline ends. The CDR3 DNA is TGTGCCAGCAGCCAAGATGGTGGGGGGACGGGGACCCAGTACTTC. It encodes CASSQDGGGTGTQYF.

The chain joins TRBV7-9 to TRBJ1-3; TRBD1 might be the D (5 bases). The CDR3 sequence is 17 residues long. Between the trimmed V and J ends, which lost 2 bases and 0 bases, there was a span of 14 bases. Germline V CDR1 and CDR2: SEHNR, FQNEAQ (reference sequence). The CDR3 DNA sequence: TGTGCCAGCAGCTTATCCTCAGGGATTAGCTCTGGAAACACCATATATTTT. It encodes CASSLSSGISSGNTIYF.